This T cell receptor beta chain was captured by sequencing in a study of PD-1 blockade in classical Hodgkin lymphoma. Repertoires were generated with immunoSEQ multiplex PCR, while TCRdb's copy carries only in-frame clones and drops some. Among about 110,000 clones listed, roughly 87% were seen once. General observations from the study: Relative to healthy donors, newly diagnosed patients reportedly had lower baseline TCR diversity, which was reported as lower still in relapsed/refractory patients. CD4+ but not CD8+ TCR diversity rose significantly by C4D1. Newly diagnosed and completely responding patients shared comparable baseline diversity. Patients starting nivolumab under 1 year after ASCT were excluded.

With regard to this clone: Its antigen remains unidentified.

As to time point: cycle 4 day 1 (C4D1), after more than five weeks of nivolumab. Brentuximab vedotin exposure varied among the patients, all of whom had relapsed after autologous stem cell transplantation. CDR1 is SGHAT, CDR2 FQNNGV, per germline. The CDR3 spans 15 residues. The V and J ends lost 5 bases and 4 bases, in that order; junction bases with no gene match: 6. The rearrangement uses TRBV11-2 and TRBJ1-1, with 11 bases aligning to TRBD1. Sequencing was performed on peripheral blood mononuclear cells (PBMCs), taken before the fourth cycle of nivolumab. The sequence derives from a human donor with classical Hodgkin lymphoma. The CDR3 protein is CASSEGTGGVTEAFF. The CDR3 coding sequence is TGTGCCAGCAGCGAGGGGACAGGGGGAGTCACTGAAGCTTTCTTT.